The 5 T cell receptor beta chains presented below share a single source sample, sequenced in a study of T cell repertoires in breast cancer. Unpaired genes were suppressed by blocking oligonucleotides during a second nested PCR. MiXCR was run by TCRdb on the emulsion pairing reads, yielding one entry per CDR3 protein. The data contain tens of thousands of distinct CDR3 sequences, 45% to 55% of them singletons. The expanded emulsion RT-PCR method captured paired alpha and beta chains from CD8+ T cells. Sequenced sample: CD8+ T cells. Receptor source: a pool of human donors with breast cancer or a healthy control (not recorded which).

The chain carries TRBV20-1 and TRBJ2-7; D remains unclear. The length of the CDR3 is 12 residues. Germline values: CDR1 DFQATT, CDR2 SNEGSKA (reference sequence). V gave up 3 bases and J gave up 0 bases, with 6 bases separating them. This chain's CDR3 is CSARTLSYEQYF. The CDR3 coding sequence is TGCAGTGCTAGGACCCTCTCCTACGAGCAGTACTTC.

For this clonotype: A junction boundary mismatches the germline segment, possibly from a read error. This chain links TRBV6-1 with TRBJ1-6; the D is unclear. Germline V gene data show CDR1 as MNHNS and CDR2 as SASEGT. The CDR3 has 13 amino acids. The DNA of the CDR3 is TGTGCCAGCAGACCGTTGGGCAATTCACTCCTCCACTTT. Translating gives CASRPLGNSLLHF.

The J gene is TRBJ2-3, the V gene TRBV2; D possibly corresponds to TRBD1 (5 bases). The CDR3 is made up of 16 amino acids. V lost 1 base, J lost 0 bases, and 11 bases lay in between. Germline loops: CDR1 SNHLY, CDR2 FYNNEI. CDR3 DNA sequence: TGTGCCAGCAGTGAAGGACAGAGTCCTAGCACAGATACGCAGTATTTT. Its protein is CASSEGQSPSTDTQYF.

The chain is built from TRBV18 and TRBJ2-1; D is ambiguous. The CDR3 consists of 17 residues. Trimming pared 9 bases from V and 7 bases from J, leaving 28 bases between. CDR1 KGHSH and CDR2 LQKENI come from the germline V gene. The CDR3 DNA follows: TGTGCCAGTTCTCTCCGGGTCCTCCAAGCCGGACGGAATGAGCAGTTCTTC. It yields the protein CASSLRVLQAGRNEQFF.

Points on this clonotype: At one end the junction does not follow the germline gene, possibly because of a read error. This CDR3 reads CASSQDPGRSNEKPFF. The CDR3 region has the DNA TGCGCCAGCAGCCAAGACCCGGGCAGGAGTAATGAAAAACCGTTTTTT. V and J are TRBV4-1 and TRBJ1-4; D is ambiguous. The germline V gene has CDR1 MGHRA and CDR2 YSYEKL. The CDR3 has 16 amino acids.